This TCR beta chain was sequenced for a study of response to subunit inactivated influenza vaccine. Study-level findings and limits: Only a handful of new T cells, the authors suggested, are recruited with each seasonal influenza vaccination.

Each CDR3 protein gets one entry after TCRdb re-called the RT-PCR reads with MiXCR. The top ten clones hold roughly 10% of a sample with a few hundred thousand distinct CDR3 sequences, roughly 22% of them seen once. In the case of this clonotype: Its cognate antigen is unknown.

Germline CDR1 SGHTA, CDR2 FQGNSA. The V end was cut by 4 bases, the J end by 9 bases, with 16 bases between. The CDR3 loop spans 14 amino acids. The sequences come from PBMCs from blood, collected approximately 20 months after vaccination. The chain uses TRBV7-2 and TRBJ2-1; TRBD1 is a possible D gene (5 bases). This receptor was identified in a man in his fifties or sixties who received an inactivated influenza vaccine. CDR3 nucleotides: TGTGCCAGCAGCTCGCGACCAACTGGGGCTGAGCAGTTCTTC. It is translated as CASSSRPTGAEQFF.